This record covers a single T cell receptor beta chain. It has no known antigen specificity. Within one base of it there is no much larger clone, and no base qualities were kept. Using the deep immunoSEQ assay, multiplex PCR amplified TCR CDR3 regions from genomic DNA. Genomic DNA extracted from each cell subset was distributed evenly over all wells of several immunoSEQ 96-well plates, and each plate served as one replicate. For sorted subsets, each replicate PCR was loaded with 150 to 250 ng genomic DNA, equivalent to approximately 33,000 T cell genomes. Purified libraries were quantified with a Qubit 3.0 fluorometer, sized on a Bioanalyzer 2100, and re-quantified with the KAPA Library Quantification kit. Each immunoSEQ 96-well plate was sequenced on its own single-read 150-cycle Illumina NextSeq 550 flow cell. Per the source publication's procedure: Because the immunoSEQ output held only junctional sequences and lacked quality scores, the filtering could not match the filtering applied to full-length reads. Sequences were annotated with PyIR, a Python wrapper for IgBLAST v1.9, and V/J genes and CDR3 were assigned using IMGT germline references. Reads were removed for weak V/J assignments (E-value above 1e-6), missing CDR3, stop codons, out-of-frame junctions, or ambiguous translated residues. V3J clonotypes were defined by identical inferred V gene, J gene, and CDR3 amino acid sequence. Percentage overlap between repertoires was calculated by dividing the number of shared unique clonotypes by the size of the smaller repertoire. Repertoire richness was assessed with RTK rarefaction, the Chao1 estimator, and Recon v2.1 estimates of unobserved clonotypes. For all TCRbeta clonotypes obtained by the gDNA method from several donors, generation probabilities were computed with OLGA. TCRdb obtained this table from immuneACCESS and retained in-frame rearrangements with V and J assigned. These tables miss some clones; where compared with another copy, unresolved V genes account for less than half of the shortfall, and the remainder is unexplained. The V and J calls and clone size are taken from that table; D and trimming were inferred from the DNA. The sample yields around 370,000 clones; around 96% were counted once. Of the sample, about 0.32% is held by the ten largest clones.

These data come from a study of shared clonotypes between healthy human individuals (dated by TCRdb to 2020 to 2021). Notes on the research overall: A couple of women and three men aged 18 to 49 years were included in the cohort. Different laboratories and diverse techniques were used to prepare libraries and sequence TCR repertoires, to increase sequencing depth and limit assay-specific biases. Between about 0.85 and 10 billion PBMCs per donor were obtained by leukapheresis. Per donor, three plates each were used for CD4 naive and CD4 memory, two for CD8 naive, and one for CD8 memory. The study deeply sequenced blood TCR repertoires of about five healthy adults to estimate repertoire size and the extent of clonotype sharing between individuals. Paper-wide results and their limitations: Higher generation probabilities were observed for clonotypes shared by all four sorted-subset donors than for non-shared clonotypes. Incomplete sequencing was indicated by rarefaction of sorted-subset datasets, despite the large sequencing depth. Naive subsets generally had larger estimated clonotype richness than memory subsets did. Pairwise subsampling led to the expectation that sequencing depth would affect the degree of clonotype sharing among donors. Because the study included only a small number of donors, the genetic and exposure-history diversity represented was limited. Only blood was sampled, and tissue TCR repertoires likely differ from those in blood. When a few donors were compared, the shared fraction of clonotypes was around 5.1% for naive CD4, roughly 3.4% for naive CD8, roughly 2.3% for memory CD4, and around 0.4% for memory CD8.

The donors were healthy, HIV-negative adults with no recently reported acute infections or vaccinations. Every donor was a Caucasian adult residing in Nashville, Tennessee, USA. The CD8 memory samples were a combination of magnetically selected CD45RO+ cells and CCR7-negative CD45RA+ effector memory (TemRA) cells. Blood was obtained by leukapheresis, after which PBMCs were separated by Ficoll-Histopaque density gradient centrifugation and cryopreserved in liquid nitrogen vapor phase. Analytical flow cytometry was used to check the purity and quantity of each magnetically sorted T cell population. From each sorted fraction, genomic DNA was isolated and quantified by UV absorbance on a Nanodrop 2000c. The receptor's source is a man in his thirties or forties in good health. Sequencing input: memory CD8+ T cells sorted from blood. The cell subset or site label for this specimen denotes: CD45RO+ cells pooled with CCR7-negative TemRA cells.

The CDR3 sequence is CAWSIRQGGADTQYF. The bases read TGTGCCTGGAGTATCCGACAGGGTGGCGCAGATACGCAGTATTTT. The chain couples TRBV30 to TRBJ2-3, and 7 bases in between align with TRBD1. As encoded in the germline V gene (reference sequence), CDR1 is GTSNPN while CDR2 is SVGIG. Taken from cysteine to phenylalanine, the CDR3 has 15 residues. Only CDR3 DNA is held: 45 bases, read in frame from base 1. V is cut back by 2 bases and J by 4 bases, with 9 bases in the junction unmatched.